Below, 24 T cell receptor beta chains from the same sample are listed, as sequenced in a study of Graves' ophthalmopathy and Graves' hyperthyroidism (dated by TCRdb to between 2018 and 2020). TCRdb records Illumina HiSeq 2000 as the sequencer. For repertoire sequencing, TCR beta CDR3 regions were amplified from RNA transcripts. The first round of RT-PCR was done with HTBI primers and the Qiagen OneStep RT-PCR kit, and was followed by a second round of multiplex PCR, then size selection and purification. TCRdb ran its own pipeline on the public reads, namely fastp trimming at Q25 and MiXCR clone calling, and kept in-frame beta chains. Rows are unified per CDR3 protein, each entry keeping the most common DNA and genes. Recorded for this sample are more than 1,000,000 distinct CDR3 sequences; 35% to 40% of them occurred a single time. Roughly 11% of the sample goes to the ten largest clones. Sample: peripheral blood or thyroid tissue (not recorded which). Receptor source: an adult man with Graves' hyperthyroidism.

This clonotype was picked up a small number of times. The gene calls are TRBV6-2 or TRBV6-3 and TRBJ2-6; 7 nucleotides agree with TRBD1. J gave up 0 bases and V 6 bases, and 8 bases lay outside the gene matches. CDR1 is MNHEY, CDR2 SVGEGT, per germline. The CDR3 is 17 residues long. Here the CDR3 reads CASSYDRASSGANVLTF. The DNA for the CDR3 is TGTGCCAGCAGCTATGACAGGGCAAGCTCTGGGGCCAACGTCCTGACTTTC.

The genes are TRBV7-9 and TRBJ1-4; a weak D match, TRBD1 (6 bases). The V end was cut by 2 bases, the J end by 7 bases, with 11 bases between. Germline-derived CDR1 and CDR2 are SEHNR and FQNEAQ (reference sequence). CDR3 length equals 14 residues. The CDR3: CASSLLQQGEKLFF. DNA for the CDR3: TGTGCCAGCAGCTTACTACAACAGGGTGAAAAACTGTTTTTT.

The gene calls are TRBV7-9 and TRBJ2-7; 9 bases are shared with TRBD1. This CDR3 region has 15 residues. Trimming cost V 4 bases and J 5 bases; bases outside gene matches: 9. CDR1 is SEHNR, CDR2 FQNEAQ, per germline (reference sequence). CDR3: CASSYPTGGLDEQYF. In DNA, the CDR3 is TGTGCCAGCAGCTACCCGACAGGGGGTCTCGACGAGCAGTACTTC.

The gene calls are TRBV16 and TRBJ1-3; D is undetermined. The V and J ends lost 0 bases and 0 bases respectively, with 6 bases between them. The CDR3 is made up of 15 amino acids. In germline, CDR1 is KGHSY, CDR2 FQNENV. The CDR3 nucleotides are TGTGCCAGCAGCCAATCGCAGGCCTCTGGAAACACCATATATTTT. Its translation: CASSQSQASGNTIYF.

A few counts support this clonotype. This chain uses TRBV5-6 with TRBJ2-5; D is perhaps TRBD1 (6 bases). The CDR3 is 14 amino acids. Germline CDR1 and CDR2: SGHDT and YYEEEE. The V end lost 3 bases, the J end lost 1 base, and 10 bases lay between the germline ends. The CDR3 spells CASSSTGFQETQYF. CDR3 coding DNA: TGTGCCAGCAGCTCAACAGGGTTCCAAGAGACCCAGTACTTC. The full variable domain, rest sourced from reference TRBV5-6 and TRBJ2-5, is DAGVTQSPTHLIKTRGQQVTLRCSPKSGHDTVSWYQQALGQGPQFIFQYYEEEERQRGNFPDRFSGHQFPNYSSELNVNALLLGDSALYLCASSSTGFQETQYFGPGTRLLVL.

The chain combines TRBV24-1 with TRBJ2-7, with 9 bases identical to TRBD1. The DNA end is more similar to TRBJ2-1, so the J call may be wrong. The CDR3 has 15 amino acids. The germline V gene encodes CDR1 KGHDR and CDR2 SFDVKD. The CDR3 region has the DNA TGTGCCACCAGTGATAGGGAGACAGGGGGCAATGAGCAGTTCTTC. Residues: CATSDRETGGNEQFF.

The chain recombines TRBV15 with TRBJ1-2, with D perhaps TRBD1 (6 bases). The CDR3 covers 14 residues. Trimming cost V 9 bases and J 4 bases, with 18 bases left between them. Germline CDR1 reads LNHNV; CDR2 reads YYDKDF (reference sequence). The DNA of the CDR3 is TGTGCCACTAGGCGAGTGGGGGGCTTCTATGGCTACACCTTC. Translation gives CATRRVGGFYGYTF.

The rearrangement uses TRBV29-1 and TRBJ1-1; D is undetermined. CDR1 and CDR2 from the germline V gene are SQVTM and ANQGSEA. The CDR3 extends over 10 amino acids. The V gene lost 4 bases and the J gene lost 6 bases, with 6 bases spanning the gap. CDR3 nucleotide sequence: TGCAGCGTTGGGACCGCTGAAGCTTTCTTT. Translated: CSVGTAEAFF.

This clonotype has ten or more counts. The chain couples TRBV7-8 to TRBJ2-7, with D hard to call. The CDR3 consists of 12 residues. Germline lookup yields CDR1 SGHVS and CDR2 FQNEAQ. V lost 3 bases, J lost 7 bases, and 10 bases lay in between. CDR3 loop: CASSFISLEQYF. CDR3 nucleotides: TGTGCCAGCAGCTTTATCAGCCTAGAGCAGTACTTC.

This chain joins TRBV6-2 or TRBV6-3 and TRBJ1-5; D remains ambiguous. CDR1 and CDR2 from the germline V gene are MNHEY and SVGEGT. The CDR3 has 17 amino acids. V was shortened by 0 bases and J by 1 base, with 13 bases between the two germline ends. The CDR3 is CASSYSSGEWSNQPQHF. The CDR3 region has the DNA TGTGCCAGCAGTTACTCGTCCGGGGAATGGAGCAATCAGCCCCAGCATTTT.

This clonotype was seen ten or more times. One end of the junction is discordant with germline, which a read error may explain. The chain uses TRBV20-1 and TRBJ2-7, with D unresolved. The CDR3 sequence is 8 residues long. Germline V CDR1 and CDR2: DFQATT, SNEGSKA (reference sequence). Here the CDR3 reads CSARESEF. CDR3 coding DNA: TGCAGTGCTAGAGAAAGTGAGTTC.

The V gene is TRBV6-6, the J gene TRBJ1-6; the D gene is possibly TRBD1 (6 bases). The V gene's germline CDR1 is MNHNY and CDR2 SVGAGI (reference sequence). This CDR3 has 14 amino acids. With 7 bases removed from V and 5 bases from J, the gap between germline ends came to 12 bases. The CDR3 loop reads CASIRAGDNSPLHF. DNA of the CDR3: TGTGCCAGCATAAGGGCAGGGGATAATTCACCCCTCCACTTT.

This clonotype has only a few counts. CDR3 DNA: TGTGCCAGCAGCTTAGAGACAGGTGCAACTAATGAAAAACTGTTTTTT. It codes for CASSLETGATNEKLFF. The rearrangement joins TRBV7-3 to TRBJ1-4, with D tentatively TRBD1 (6 bases). This CDR3 region has 16 residues. Germline lookup yields CDR1 SGHTA and CDR2 FQGTGA. Trimming took 2 bases from V and 0 from J, leaving 10 bases between them.

This clonotype showed up many times. This chain connects TRBV12-3 or TRBV12-4 to TRBJ1-1; a possible D gene is TRBD1 (6 bases). The ends were cut back, 5 bases at V and 3 bases at J, with 13 bases in the middle. The CDR3 length is 14 residues. CDR3 loop: CASSPFHRDTEAFF. CDR3 DNA: TGTGCCAGCAGTCCCTTTCACAGGGACACTGAAGCTTTCTTT.

V gene TRBV11-2 combines with J gene TRBJ2-2, with D maybe TRBD2 (5 bases). The CDR3 totals 18 residues. In germline, CDR1 is SGHAT, CDR2 FQNNGV. V dropped 1 base and J dropped 0 bases, with 15 bases sitting between them. CDR3 sequence: CASSLGNWRTPNTGELFF. The CDR3 DNA is TGTGCCAGCAGCTTAGGAAATTGGCGGACTCCGAACACCGGGGAGCTGTTTTTT.

This clonotype has only a few counts. V and J are TRBV20-1 and TRBJ2-7; D remains unclear. From germline, CDR1 is DFQATT and CDR2 SNEGSKA (reference sequence). The germline V and J ends were trimmed by 0 bases and 4 bases, with 16 bases remaining between them. CDR3 length equals 15 residues. The CDR3: CSARDGKGWDYEQYF. The DNA for the CDR3 is TGCAGTGCTAGAGATGGCAAAGGCTGGGATTACGAGCAGTACTTC.

The CDR3 DNA sequence: TGCGCCAGCAGCCAAGAAGGAACACGATACTACGAGCAGTACTTC. This gives the protein CASSQEGTRYYEQYF. The chain uses TRBV4-3 and TRBJ2-7; D remains unclear. This CDR3 is built from 15 residues. CDR1 is LGHNA and CDR2 is YSLEER in the germline V gene. Deletions cut 0 bases from V and 3 bases from J, with 12 bases between.

This clonotype was recorded many times. An end of the junction differs from the germline gene, which may be a read error. The chain couples TRBV20-1 to TRBJ2-7; D uncertain. Germline V lookup: CDR1 DFQATT, CDR2 SNEGSKA (reference sequence). The CDR3 runs to 13 residues. The CDR3 bases are TGCAGCGCTAACGACTGGGCTCAGGACGAGCAGTACTTC. Amino acid sequence: CSANDWAQDEQYF.

Comments on this clonotype: This may be a read error, as it is one base from a much larger clone. Since the CDR3 does not end with the conserved phenylalanine or tryptophan, this likely comes from a read error. V and J are TRBV7-8 and TRBJ2-7; unclear D gene. The length of the CDR3 is 12 residues. Per the germline V gene, CDR1 is SGHVS and CDR2 is FQNEAQ. V was cut by 5 bases and J by 6 bases, with 11 bases left in between. The CDR3 loop reads CASSLTLREQYL. DNA of the CDR3: TGTGCCAGCAGCCTCACTTTGCGCGAGCAGTACCTC.

Points on this clonotype: Relative to the germline gene, one junction end is altered; a read error may explain this. This sequence joins TRBV16 and TRBJ1-6, with TRBD1 matching 8 bases. The CDR3 length is 16 residues. CDR1 is KGHSY, CDR2 FQNENV, per germline. In DNA, the CDR3 is TGTGCCAGCAGCCGATCAGGGGGCGGGTATAATTCACCCCCCCACTTT. Residues: CASSRSGGGYNSPPHF.

The rearrangement joins TRBV15 to TRBJ1-1; 8 bases are shared with TRBD1. V was pared by 1 base and J by 3 bases, with 4 bases of the junction left unmatched. Germline-derived CDR1 and CDR2 are LNHNV and YYDKDF (reference sequence). The CDR3 has 15 residues. The CDR3, as DNA: TGTGCCACCAGCAGAGGAAACAGGGGGGACACTGAAGCTTTCTTT. Protein sequence: CATSRGNRGDTEAFF.

For this clonotype: An end of the junction differs from the germline gene, which may be a read error. The CDR3 protein is CASSHRVSGVNVLTF. The CDR3 DNA is TGTGCCAGCAGCCACAGGGTCTCTGGGGTCAACGTCCTGACCTTC. This chain links TRBV6-5 with TRBJ2-6; D is possibly TRBD1 (6 bases). Germline values: CDR1 MNHEY, CDR2 SVGAGI. The CDR3 length is 15 residues.

V is TRBV19 and J is TRBJ1-2; D may be TRBD1 (6 bases). Deletions cut 3 bases from V and 4 bases from J, with 12 bases between. This CDR3 has 14 residues. Per the germline V gene, CDR1 is LNHDA and CDR2 is SQIVND (reference sequence). The CDR3 loop reads CASSIGTRVYGYTF. CDR3 coding DNA: TGTGCCAGTAGTATTGGGACACGGGTCTATGGCTACACCTTC. Supplemented by reference TRBV19 and TRBJ1-2, the full variable domain reads DGGITQSPKYLFRKEGQNVTLSCEQNLNHDAMYWYRQDPGQGLRLIYYSQIVNDFQKGDIAEGYSVSREKKESFPLTVTSAQKNPTAFYLCASSIGTRVYGYTFGSGTRLTVV.

This clonotype was counted at least ten times. The rearrangement uses TRBV6-5 and TRBJ1-5, with D possibly matching TRBD1 (5 bases). Germline V lookup: CDR1 MNHEY, CDR2 SVGAGI. Trimming left V 2 bases short and J 5 bases short, with 10 bases between. The CDR3 is 14 amino acids. CDR3 bases: TGTGCCAGCAGTTACGCAGGGCGGGATCAGCCCCAGCATTTT. Translating gives CASSYAGRDQPQHF.